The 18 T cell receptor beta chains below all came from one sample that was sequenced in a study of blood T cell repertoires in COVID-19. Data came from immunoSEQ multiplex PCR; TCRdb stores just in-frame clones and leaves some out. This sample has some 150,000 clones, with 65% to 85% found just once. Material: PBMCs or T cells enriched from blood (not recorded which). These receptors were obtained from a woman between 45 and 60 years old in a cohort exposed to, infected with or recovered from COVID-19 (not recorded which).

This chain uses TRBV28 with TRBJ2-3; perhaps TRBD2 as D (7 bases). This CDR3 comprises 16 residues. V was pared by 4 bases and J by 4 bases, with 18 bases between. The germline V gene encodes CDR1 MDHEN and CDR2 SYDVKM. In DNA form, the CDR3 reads TGTGCCAGCAGTTCCCGATGGGGGGGGCAGGCAGATACGCAGTATTTT. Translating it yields CASSSRWGGQADTQYF.

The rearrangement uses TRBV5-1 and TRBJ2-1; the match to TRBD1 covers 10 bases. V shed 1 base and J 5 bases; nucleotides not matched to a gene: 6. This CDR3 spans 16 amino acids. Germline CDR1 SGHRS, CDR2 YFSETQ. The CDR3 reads CASSLSGTGDHNEQFF. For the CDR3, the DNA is TGCGCCAGCAGCTTGTCCGGGACAGGGGACCACAATGAGCAGTTCTTC.

The CDR3 DNA is TGCGCCAGCAGCTTGGGGCGGGAGAATGAGCAGTTCTTC. This codes for CASSLGRENEQFF. The chain combines TRBV5-1 with TRBJ2-1; 7 nucleotides match TRBD2. CDR3 length equals 13 residues. Germline V lookup: CDR1 SGHRS, CDR2 YFSETQ. The V and J ends lost 0 bases and 7 bases, in that order; junction bases with no gene match: 1.

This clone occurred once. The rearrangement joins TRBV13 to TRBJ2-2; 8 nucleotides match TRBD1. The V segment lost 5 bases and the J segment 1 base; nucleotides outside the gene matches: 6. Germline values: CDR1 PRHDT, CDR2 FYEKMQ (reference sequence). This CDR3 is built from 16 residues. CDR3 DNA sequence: TGTGCCAGCAGCCGCAGGGGGCACGGGAACACCGGGGAGCTGTTTTTT. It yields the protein CASSRRGHGNTGELFF.

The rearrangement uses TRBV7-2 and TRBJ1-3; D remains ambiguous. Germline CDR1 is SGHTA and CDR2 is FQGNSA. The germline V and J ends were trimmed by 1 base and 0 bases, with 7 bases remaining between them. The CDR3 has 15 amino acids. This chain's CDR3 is CASSLVYSSGNTIYF. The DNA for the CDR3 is TGTGCCAGCAGCTTAGTTTACAGCTCTGGAAACACCATATATTTT.

The CDR3 spells CASSERGQGSDEQYF. The CDR3 coding sequence is TGTGCCAGCAGTGAAAGAGGACAGGGGTCCGACGAGCAGTACTTC. The chain uses TRBV6-1 and TRBJ2-7; TRBD1 matches at 9 bases. Germline CDR1 reads MNHNS; CDR2 reads SASEGT. The CDR3 loop spans 15 amino acids. V lost 2 bases to trimming and J lost 5 bases; unmatched junction nucleotides: 7.

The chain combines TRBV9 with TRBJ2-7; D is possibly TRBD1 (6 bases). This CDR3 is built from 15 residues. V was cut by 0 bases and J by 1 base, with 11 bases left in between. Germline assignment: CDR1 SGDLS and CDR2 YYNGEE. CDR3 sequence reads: CASSVAGDISYEQYF. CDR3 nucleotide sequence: TGTGCCAGCAGCGTAGCTGGGGACATTTCCTACGAGCAGTACTTC.

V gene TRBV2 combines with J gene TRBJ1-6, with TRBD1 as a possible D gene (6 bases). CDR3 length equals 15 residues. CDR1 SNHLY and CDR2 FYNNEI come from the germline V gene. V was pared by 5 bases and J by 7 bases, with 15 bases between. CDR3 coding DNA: TGTGCCAGCAGTTTCGAACAGGGATGGAATTCACCCCTCCACTTT. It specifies CASSFEQGWNSPLHF.

The DNA for the CDR3 is TGTGCCAGCAGTGAAGTCGTGGAGACCCAGTACTTC. As protein: CASSEVVETQYF. This sequence joins TRBV6-1 and TRBJ2-5; D unclear. Per germline, CDR1 MNHNS and CDR2 SASEGT. V lost 1 base to trimming and J lost 5 bases, with 5 bases between them. The length of the CDR3 is 12 residues.

CDR3 sequence (DNA): TGTGCCAGTAGTAAACACAGAGACCAGTTCTTC. The encoded protein is CASSKHRDQFF. The V and J genes are TRBV19 and TRBJ2-1; no firm D call. CDR1 is LNHDA and CDR2 is SQIVND in the germline V gene (reference sequence). The CDR3 extends over 11 amino acids. The V gene lost 4 bases and the J gene lost 13 bases, with 11 bases spanning the gap.

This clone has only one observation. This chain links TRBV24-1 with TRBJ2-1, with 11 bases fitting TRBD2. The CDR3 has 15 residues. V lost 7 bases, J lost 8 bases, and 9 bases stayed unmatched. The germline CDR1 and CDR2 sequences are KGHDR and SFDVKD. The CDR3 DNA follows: TGTGCCACCAGCGCCACTAGCGGGAGTGGTGATGAGCAGTTCTTC. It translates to CATSATSGSGDEQFF.

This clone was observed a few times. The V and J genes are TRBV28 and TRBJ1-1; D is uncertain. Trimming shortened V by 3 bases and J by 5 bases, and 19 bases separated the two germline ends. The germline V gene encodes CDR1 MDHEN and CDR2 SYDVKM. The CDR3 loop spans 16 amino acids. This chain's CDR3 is CASSLNLGPLDTEAFF. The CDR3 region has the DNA TGTGCCAGCAGTTTGAATCTGGGCCCCTTGGATACTGAAGCTTTCTTT.

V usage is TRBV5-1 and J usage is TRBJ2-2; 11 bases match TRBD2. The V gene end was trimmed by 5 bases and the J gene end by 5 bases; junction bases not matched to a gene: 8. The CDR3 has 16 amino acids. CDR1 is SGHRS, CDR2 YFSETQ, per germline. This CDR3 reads CASRVTSGSLTGELFF. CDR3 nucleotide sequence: TGCGCCAGCAGGGTAACTAGCGGGAGTCTGACCGGGGAGCTGTTTTTT.

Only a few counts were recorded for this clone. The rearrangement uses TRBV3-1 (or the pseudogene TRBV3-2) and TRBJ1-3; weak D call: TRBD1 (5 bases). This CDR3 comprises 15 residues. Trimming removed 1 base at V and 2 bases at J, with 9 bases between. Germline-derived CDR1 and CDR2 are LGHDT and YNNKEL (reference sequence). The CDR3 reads CASSQGRAPGNTIYF. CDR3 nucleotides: TGTGCCAGCAGCCAAGGCAGGGCCCCTGGAAACACCATATATTTT.

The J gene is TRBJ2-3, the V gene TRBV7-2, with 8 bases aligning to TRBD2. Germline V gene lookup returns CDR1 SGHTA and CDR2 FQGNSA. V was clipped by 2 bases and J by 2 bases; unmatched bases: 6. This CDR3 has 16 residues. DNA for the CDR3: TGTGCCAGCAGCTTACTGGCGGGAGGTCCCACAGATACGCAGTATTTT. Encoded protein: CASSLLAGGPTDTQYF. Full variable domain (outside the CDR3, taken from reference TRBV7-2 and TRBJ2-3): GAGVSQSPSNKVTEKGKDVELRCDPISGHTALYWYRQSLGQGLEFLIYFQGNSAPDKSGLPSDRFSAERTGGSVSTLTIQRTQQEDSAVYLCASSLLAGGPTDTQYFGPGTRLTVL.

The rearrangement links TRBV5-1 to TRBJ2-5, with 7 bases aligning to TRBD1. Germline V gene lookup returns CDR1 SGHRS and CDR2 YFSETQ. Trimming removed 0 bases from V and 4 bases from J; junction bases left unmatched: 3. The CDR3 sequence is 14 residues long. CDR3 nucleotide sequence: TGCGCCAGCAGCTTGGGAGGGGGCCCAGAGACCCAGTACTTC. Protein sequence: CASSLGGGPETQYF.

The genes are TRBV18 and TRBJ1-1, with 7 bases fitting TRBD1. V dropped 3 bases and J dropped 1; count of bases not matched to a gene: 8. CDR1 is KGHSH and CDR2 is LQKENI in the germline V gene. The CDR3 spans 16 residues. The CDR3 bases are TGTGCCAGCTCACCCCGGGCCGGGACAGCGAACACTGAAGCTTTCTTT. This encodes CASSPRAGTANTEAFF.

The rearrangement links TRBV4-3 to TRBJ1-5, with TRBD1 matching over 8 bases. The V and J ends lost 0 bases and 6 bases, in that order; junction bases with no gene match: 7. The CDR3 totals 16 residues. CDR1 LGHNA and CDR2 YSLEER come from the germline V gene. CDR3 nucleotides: TGCGCCAGCAGCCAAGATCTCACAGGGGGTAGTCAGCCCCAGCATTTT. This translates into CASSQDLTGGSQPQHF.